Below, 11 T cell receptor beta chains from the same sample are listed, as sequenced in a study of T cell repertoires in cytomegalovirus infection. These receptors' antigens are unknown. TCRdb processed the reads anew with MiXCR; each CDR3 protein has one entry. The sample has some 800,000 distinct CDR3 sequences, about 31% seen once. The sample consisted of cultured CD8+ T cells from PBMCs, taken from culture after CMV antigen stimulation. The receptors come from a human donor in good health (CMV status not recorded). Some clones in this sample may be carry-over from other donors' samples.

The chain recombines TRBV19 with TRBJ1-5, with TRBD1 identical over 7 bases. Germline lookup yields CDR1 LNHDA and CDR2 SQIVND (reference sequence). J was trimmed by 1 base and V by 0 bases; bases with no gene match: 9. The CDR3 spans 18 residues. CDR3 region: CASSIDLRQGGSNQPQHF. CDR3 bases: TGTGCCAGTAGTATAGATCTGCGACAGGGTGGGAGCAATCAGCCCCAGCATTTT.

In this sample, this clonotype turned up many times. The chain carries TRBV12-3 or TRBV12-4 and TRBJ2-1, with D uncertain. CDR3 length equals 14 residues. V lost 6 bases and J lost 5, with 14 bases in between. The CDR3 loop reads CASRDTLTNNEQFF. CDR3 nucleotide sequence: TGTGCCAGCAGAGACACCCTTACCAACAATGAGCAGTTCTTC.

The V gene is TRBV6-1, the J gene TRBJ2-3; the D gene is possibly TRBD1 (5 bases). This CDR3 is built from 15 residues. V lost 5 bases and J lost 3, with 15 bases in between. Germline lookup yields CDR1 MNHNS and CDR2 SASEGT. This CDR3 is CASSTLLGRTDTQYF. In DNA, the CDR3 is TGTGCCAGCAGTACCCTTTTGGGGCGGACAGATACGCAGTATTTT.

This clonotype turned up a few times. This rearrangement joins TRBV6-5 to TRBJ1-1, with 7 positions matching TRBD1. This CDR3 spans 14 amino acids. From germline, CDR1 is MNHEY and CDR2 SVGAGI. Germline trimming cut 2 bases from V and 8 bases from J; bases unmatched to any gene: 8. CDR3 loop: CASSYIGQASEAFF. The CDR3 bases are TGTGCCAGCAGTTACATCGGACAGGCCTCAGAAGCTTTCTTT.

A word on this clonotype: Since a much larger clone is just one base distant, this may be a read error. V and J are TRBV7-3 and TRBJ2-1; the D call may be TRBD1 or TRBD2 (6 bases each). Germline CDR1 and CDR2: SGHTA and FQGTGA. Trimming removed 5 bases from V and 1 base from J, with 15 bases in between. CDR3 size: 16 residues. For the CDR3, the DNA is TGTGCCAGCAGCCGCGGGCCGGGGGCATCCTACAATGAGCAGTTCTTC. Its translation is CASSRGPGASYNEQFF.

V is TRBV6-1 and J is TRBJ1-1; the D gene is possibly TRBD1 (5 bases). This CDR3 is 14 amino acids long. The V and J ends lost 6 bases and 2 bases respectively, with 13 bases between them. CDR1 MNHNS and CDR2 SASEGT come from the germline V gene. CDR3 sequence reads: CASRVGGYNTEAFF. DNA for the CDR3: TGTGCCAGCAGGGTCGGGGGTTATAACACTGAAGCTTTCTTT.

The chain has TRBV20-1 and TRBJ1-2, with 9 bases lining up with TRBD1. J was trimmed by 5 bases and V by 6 bases; bases with no gene match: 7. The CDR3 consists of 13 residues. Per the germline V gene, CDR1 is DFQATT and CDR2 is SNEGSKA (reference sequence). This CDR3 reads CSAEGQGGYGYTF. The CDR3 DNA reads TGCAGTGCGGAGGGACAGGGAGGGTATGGCTACACCTTC.

The chain has TRBV12-3 or TRBV12-4 and TRBJ1-6, with D possibly TRBD1 on 6 matching bases. This CDR3 spans 16 amino acids. Trimming removed 0 bases from V and 7 bases from J, with 13 bases in between. CDR3 DNA: TGTGCCAGCAGTTTAGCCTGGGCAGGGGAGAATTCACCCCTCCACTTT. This translates into CASSLAWAGENSPLHF.

The chain links TRBV7-2 to TRBJ2-7; 8 nucleotides match TRBD2. Per the germline V gene, CDR1 is SGHTA and CDR2 is FQGNSA. CDR3 size: 15 residues. CDR3 protein: CASSLEAGGFYKQYV. In DNA form, the CDR3 reads TGTGCCAGCAGCTTAGAGGCGGGGGGTTTCTACAAGCAGTACGTC.

This clonotype was detected a few times. This chain links TRBV25-1 with TRBJ1-4; D gene ambiguous. The germline gives CDR1 MGHDK, CDR2 SYGVNS. This CDR3 has 13 amino acids. The V end lost 2 bases, the J end lost 4 bases, and 5 bases lay between the germline ends. CDR3 DNA sequence: TGTGCCAGCAGTGAAAAGATTAATGAAAAACTGTTTTTT. Protein product: CASSEKINEKLFF.

The chain carries TRBV25-1 and TRBJ2-2; tentative D call: TRBD1 (5 bases). Germline V lookup: CDR1 MGHDK, CDR2 SYGVNS. Trimming pared 0 bases from V and 4 bases from J, leaving 6 bases between. The length of the CDR3 is 14 residues. In nucleotides, the CDR3 is TGTGCCAGCAGTGAATACAGGGTCACCGGGGAGCTGTTTTTT. Translated, it gives CASSEYRVTGELFF. The entire variable domain, with the rest obtained from reference TRBV25-1 and TRBJ2-2, is as follows: EADIYQTPRYLVIGTGKKITLECSQTMGHDKMYWYQQDPGMELHLIHYSYGVNSTEKGDLSSESTVSRIRTEHFPLTLESARPSHTSQYLCASSEYRVTGELFFGEGSRLTVL.